These 4 T cell receptor beta chains came from one sample sequenced in a study of blood T cells in healthy people across ages. A second PCR, run for about 7 to 11 cycles, used a sample-barcoded 5' primer plus a J-beta primer mix. TCRdb ran MiXCR on the 5' RACE reads and lists one entry per CDR3 protein. This table has 1.5 million to 2 million distinct CDR3 sequences, roughly 32% appearing once. Material: blood. These receptor sequences come from a woman under 40 in good health.

The J gene is TRBJ1-6, the V gene TRBV2; 10 nucleotides align to TRBD1. Per germline, CDR1 SNHLY and CDR2 FYNNEI. V was pared by 6 bases and J by 7 bases, with 9 bases of the junction left unmatched. CDR3 length equals 16 residues. The CDR3 region is CASSPAGTGANSPLHF. The CDR3, as DNA: TGTGCCAGCAGCCCCGCCGGGACAGGGGCGAATTCACCCCTCCACTTT.

This clonotype was seen only a few times. In nucleotides, the CDR3 is TGTGCCAGCAGTTTAGCGGCTAGCGGGCAAGCCTACAATGAGCAGTTCTTC. As protein: CASSLAASGQAYNEQFF. The rearrangement links TRBV12-3 or TRBV12-4 to TRBJ2-1; TRBD2 matches at 8 bases. The CDR3 runs 17 residues. V was pared by 0 bases and J by 2 bases, with 6 bases of the junction left unmatched.

This chain joins TRBV10-3 and TRBJ1-2, with a tentative D call TRBD1 (6 bases). Trimming shortened V by 10 bases and J by 2 bases, and 11 bases separated the two germline ends. Germline assignment: CDR1 ENHRY and CDR2 SYGVKD. The length of the CDR3 is 12 residues. The CDR3 here is CATRDTNYGYTF. In DNA, the CDR3 is TGTGCCACCCGGGACACCAACTATGGCTACACCTTC.

The chain carries TRBV20-1 and TRBJ1-1; D gene ambiguous. Germline values: CDR1 DFQATT, CDR2 SNEGSKA (reference sequence). This CDR3 comprises 15 residues. Between the trimmed V and J ends, which lost 8 bases and 7 bases, there was a span of 26 bases. CDR3 coding DNA: TGCAGTCCTTCGGCCGGGCCCCAAAGTGTTGTTGAAGCTTTCTTT. Amino acids: CSPSAGPQSVVEAFF.